The clone carrying this T cell receptor (beta chain) was counted once. Its antigen is unknown. A multiplex PCR was run with 60 Vbeta primers and 13 Jbeta primers. Here immunoSEQ multiplex PCR was the method, and the copy in TCRdb shows in-frame clones only, minus some. The sample consists of about 130,000 clones, about 80% of them appearing once. CDR3 length: 16 amino acids. CDR1 and CDR2 (germline): SGHKS, YYEKEE (reference sequence). Trimming stripped 4 bases from V and 5 bases from J, with 21 bases between. These data are taken from a study of cytomegalovirus exposure and HLA in healthy donors. Study-level results: Later analysis reportedly placed an Asian-associated ancestry cluster below the approximately 680-donor mean in N-insertions.

The chain employs TRBV5-5 and TRBJ1-1; D unresolved. The sequence derives from a man under 40 in good health and CMV-seropositive. Sequences were obtained from PBMCs. The CDR3 coding sequence is TGTGCCAGCAGCCCTCGGCCCAGACCTGGAGGGACTGAAGCTTTCTTT. Protein: CASSPRPRPGGTEAFF.